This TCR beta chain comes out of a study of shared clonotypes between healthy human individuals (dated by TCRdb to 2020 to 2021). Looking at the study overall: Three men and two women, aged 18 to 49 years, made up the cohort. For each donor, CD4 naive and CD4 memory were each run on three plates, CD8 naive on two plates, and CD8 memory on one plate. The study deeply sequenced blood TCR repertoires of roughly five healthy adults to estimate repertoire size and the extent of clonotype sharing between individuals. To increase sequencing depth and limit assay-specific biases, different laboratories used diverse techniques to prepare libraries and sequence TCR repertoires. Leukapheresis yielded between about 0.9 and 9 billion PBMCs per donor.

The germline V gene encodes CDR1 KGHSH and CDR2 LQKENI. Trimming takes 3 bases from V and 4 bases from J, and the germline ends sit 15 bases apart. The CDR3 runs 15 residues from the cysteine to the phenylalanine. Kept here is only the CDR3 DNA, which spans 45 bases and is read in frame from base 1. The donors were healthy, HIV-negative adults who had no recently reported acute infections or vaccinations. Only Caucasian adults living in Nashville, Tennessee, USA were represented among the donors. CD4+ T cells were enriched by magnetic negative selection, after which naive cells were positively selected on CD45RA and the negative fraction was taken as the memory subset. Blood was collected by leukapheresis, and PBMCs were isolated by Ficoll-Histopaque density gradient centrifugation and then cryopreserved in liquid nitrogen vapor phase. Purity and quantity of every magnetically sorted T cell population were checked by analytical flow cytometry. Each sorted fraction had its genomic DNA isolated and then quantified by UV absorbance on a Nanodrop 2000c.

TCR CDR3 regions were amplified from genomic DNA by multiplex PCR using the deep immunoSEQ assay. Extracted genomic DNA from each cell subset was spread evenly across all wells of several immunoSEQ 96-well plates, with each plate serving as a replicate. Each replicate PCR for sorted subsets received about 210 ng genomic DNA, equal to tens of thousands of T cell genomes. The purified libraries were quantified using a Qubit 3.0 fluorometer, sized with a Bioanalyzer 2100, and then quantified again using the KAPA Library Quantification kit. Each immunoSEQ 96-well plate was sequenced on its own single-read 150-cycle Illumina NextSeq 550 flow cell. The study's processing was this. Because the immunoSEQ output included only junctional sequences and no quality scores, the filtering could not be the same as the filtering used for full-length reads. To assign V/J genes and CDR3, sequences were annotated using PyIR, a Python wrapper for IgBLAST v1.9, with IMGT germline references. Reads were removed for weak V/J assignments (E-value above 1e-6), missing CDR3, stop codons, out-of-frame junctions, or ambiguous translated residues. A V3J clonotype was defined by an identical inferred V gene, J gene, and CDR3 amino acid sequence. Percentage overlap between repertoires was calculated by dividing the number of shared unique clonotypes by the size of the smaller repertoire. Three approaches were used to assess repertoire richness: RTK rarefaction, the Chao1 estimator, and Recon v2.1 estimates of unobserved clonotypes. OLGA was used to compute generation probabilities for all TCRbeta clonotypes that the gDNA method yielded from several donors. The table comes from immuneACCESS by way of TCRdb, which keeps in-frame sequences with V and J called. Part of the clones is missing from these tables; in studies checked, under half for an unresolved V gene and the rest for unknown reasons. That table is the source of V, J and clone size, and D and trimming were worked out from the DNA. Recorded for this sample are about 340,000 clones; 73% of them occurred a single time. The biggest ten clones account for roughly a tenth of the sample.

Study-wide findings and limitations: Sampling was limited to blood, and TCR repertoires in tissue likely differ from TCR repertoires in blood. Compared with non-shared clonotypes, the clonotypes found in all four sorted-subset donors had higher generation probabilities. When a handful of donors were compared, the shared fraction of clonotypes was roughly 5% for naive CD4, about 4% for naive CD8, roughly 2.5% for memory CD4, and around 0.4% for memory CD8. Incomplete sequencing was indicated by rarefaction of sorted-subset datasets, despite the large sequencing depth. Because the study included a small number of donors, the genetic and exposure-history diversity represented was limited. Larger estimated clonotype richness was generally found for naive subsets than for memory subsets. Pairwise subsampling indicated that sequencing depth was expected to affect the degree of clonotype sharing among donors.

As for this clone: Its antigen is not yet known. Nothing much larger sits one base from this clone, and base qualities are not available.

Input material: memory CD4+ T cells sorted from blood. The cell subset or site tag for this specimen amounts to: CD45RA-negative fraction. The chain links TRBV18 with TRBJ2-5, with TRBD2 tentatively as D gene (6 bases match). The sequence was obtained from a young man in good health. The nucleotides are TGTGCCAGCTCACCCTACGGGAGCAGCGGAGAGACCCAGTACTTC. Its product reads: CASSPYGSSGETQYF.